The T cell receptor (beta chain) described here comes from a study of shared clonotypes between healthy human individuals. Turning to the study itself: Donor ages ranged 18 to 49 years: a couple of women, a few men. Study outcomes and limitations: When naive CD4 clonotypes were compared across a few donors, 4% to 6.5% were shared. Sampling included only blood; tissue repertoires likely differ. For sorted subsets, rarefaction showed incomplete sequencing despite large depth.

This clone was seen a single time. Its target is not known. Some clones are missing from TCRdb's copy, which holds only in-frame ones; the method was immunoSEQ multiplex PCR. The sample has 90,000 to 120,000 clones, under 70% seen once; the top ten hold roughly 22%. Germline CDR1 is SGHAT and CDR2 is FQDESV (reference sequence). The CDR3 has 15 residues. After removal of 5 bases from V and 3 bases from J, the junction contained 10 bases not matched to a gene. The sequence derives from a woman between 25 and 40 years old in good health. The sample taken for sequencing was memory CD8+ T cells sorted from blood. Subset described: CD45RO+ cells pooled with CCR7-negative TemRA cells. The chain carries TRBV11-1 and TRBJ2-7, with 7 nucleotides matching TRBD1. The DNA of the CDR3 is TGTGCCAGCAGCCTACCGGGACAGCGCCTCTACGAGCAGTACTTC. Translated, it gives CASSLPGQRLYEQYF.